These 20 T cell receptor beta chains were sequenced from one sample in a study of blood T cell repertoires in COVID-19. Sequencing was performed with immunoSEQ multiplex PCR; in TCRdb, only in-frame clones are kept and a portion is missing. This sample has more than 45,000 clones, with 90% found just once. The sequencing input was peripheral blood. The receptors stem from a woman older than 75 with acute or convalescent COVID-19.

The chain recombines TRBV28 with TRBJ1-5, with 7 bases matching TRBD1. CDR1 is MDHEN and CDR2 is SYDVKM in the germline V gene. This CDR3 has 15 residues. With V trimmed by 10 bases and J by 5 bases, 14 bases remained unmatched. As DNA, the CDR3 is TGTGCCATCGAGGGGGCAGGGAGAGTACATCAGCCCCAGCATTTT. Its protein is CAIEGAGRVHQPQHF.

The V gene is TRBV3-1 (or the pseudogene TRBV3-2), the J gene TRBJ2-1; 7 nucleotides agree with TRBD2. Losses at the gene ends were 6 bases for V and 4 bases for J; bases not matched to a gene: 9. The CDR3 runs 15 residues. CDR1 is LGHDT and CDR2 is YNNKEL in the germline V gene (reference sequence). The chain's CDR3 is CASRPLAAPYNEQFF. The CDR3 coding sequence is TGTGCCAGCAGGCCCCTAGCGGCACCATACAATGAGCAGTTCTTC.

This sequence joins TRBV3-1 (or the pseudogene TRBV3-2) and TRBJ1-6; a weak D match, TRBD1 (6 bases). V lost 1 base and J lost 4, with 8 bases in between. CDR1 is LGHDT and CDR2 is YNNKEL in the germline V gene (reference sequence). This CDR3 contains 15 residues. The CDR3 DNA sequence: TGTGCCAGCAGCCAAGCAACAGGGTATAATTCACCCCTCCACTTT. The encoded protein is CASSQATGYNSPLHF.

The rearrangement links TRBV5-1 to TRBJ2-7; 9 nucleotides agree with TRBD1. Germline CDR1 reads SGHRS; CDR2 reads YFSETQ. V gave up 0 bases and J gave up 6 bases; unmatched junction bases: 10. The CDR3 runs 16 residues. In DNA form, the CDR3 reads TGCGCCAGCAGCTTGGGGACCGGGACAGGGCTGTTCGAGCAGTACTTC. Protein sequence: CASSLGTGTGLFEQYF.

The chain is built from TRBV7-9 and TRBJ2-2; no clear D. V dropped 5 bases and J dropped 6 bases, with 10 bases sitting between them. This CDR3 has 13 residues. From germline, CDR1 is SEHNR and CDR2 FQNEAQ (reference sequence). CDR3 in DNA: TGTGCCAGCAGCACCTTTAGCCCCGGGGAGCTGTTTTTT. It encodes CASSTFSPGELFF.

CDR3 DNA sequence: TGCGCCAGCAGCCAAGAGGGCCCGCTTAATCAGCCCCAGCATTTT. Its protein is CASSQEGPLNQPQHF. V is TRBV4-1 and J is TRBJ1-5; D call uncertain. The germline V gene encodes CDR1 MGHRA and CDR2 YSYEKL. V lost 0 bases and J lost 4, with 10 bases in between. CDR3 length: 15 amino acids.

J is TRBJ2-3 and V is TRBV5-1; D is unclear. CDR1 is SGHRS, CDR2 YFSETQ, per germline. The V end was cut by 5 bases, the J end by 0 bases, with 7 bases between. The CDR3 length is 13 residues. The CDR3 spells CASRSYSTDTQYF. DNA of the CDR3: TGCGCCAGCAGGAGCTATAGCACAGATACGCAGTATTTT. The variable domain in full, with the rest retrieved from reference TRBV5-1 and TRBJ2-3, is KAGVTQTPRYLIKTRGQQVTLSCSPISGHRSVSWYQQTPGQGLQFLFEYFSETQRNKGNFPGRFSGRQFSNSRSEMNVSTLELGDSALYLCASRSYSTDTQYFGPGTRLTVL.

The chain joins TRBV4-3 to TRBJ1-1, with TRBD1 matching 9 bases. The CDR3 has 17 residues. CDR1 is LGHNA and CDR2 is YSLEER in the germline V gene. Losses at the gene ends were 1 base for V and 6 bases for J; bases not matched to a gene: 12. The CDR3 region is CASSQGDRGFREAEAFF. The CDR3 DNA follows: TGCGCCAGCAGCCAAGGTGACAGGGGGTTTCGTGAAGCTGAAGCTTTCTTT.

The rearrangement joins TRBV28 to TRBJ2-1; TRBD2 aligns across 8 bases. The germline V gene has CDR1 MDHEN and CDR2 SYDVKM. Unmatched junction bases numbered 11, after V lost 6 bases and J lost 4 bases. The CDR3 sequence is 16 residues long. The CDR3 region is CASSRGTGGWYNEQFF. CDR3 nucleotides: TGTGCCAGCAGCCGTGGAACGGGAGGGTGGTACAATGAGCAGTTCTTC.

CDR3 bases: TGTGCCAGCTCACCCCAGAAGACAGCAACTCTGAACACTGAAGCTTTCTTT. Its translation: CASSPQKTATLNTEAFF. The chain recombines TRBV18 with TRBJ1-1, with D tentatively TRBD1 (5 bases). V gave up 3 bases and J gave up 0 bases, with 17 bases separating them. CDR1 is KGHSH and CDR2 is LQKENI in the germline V gene. CDR3 length: 17 amino acids.

This clone appeared a few times. J is TRBJ1-2 and V is TRBV7-8; 8 bases agree with TRBD1. Germline loops: CDR1 SGHVS, CDR2 FQNEAQ. Losses at the gene ends were 5 bases for V and 3 bases for J; bases not matched to a gene: 8. This CDR3 comprises 15 residues. Here the CDR3 DNA reads TGTGCCAGCAGCCCCGGACAGGGAAGGGACTATGGCTACACCTTC. It translates to CASSPGQGRDYGYTF.

This sequence joins TRBV6-6 and TRBJ2-3; the D gene is possibly TRBD2 (6 bases). Germline lookup yields CDR1 MNHNY and CDR2 SVGAGI (reference sequence). Trimming cost V 10 bases and J 3 bases, with 14 bases left between them. This CDR3 region has 13 residues. CDR3 nucleotides: TGTGCCAACGCAGGCGGGAATACAGATACGCAGTATTTT. Its translation is CANAGGNTDTQYF.

V usage is TRBV30 and J usage is TRBJ2-1; TRBD2 matches 15 bases. After removal of 1 base from V and 12 bases from J, the junction contained 7 bases not matched to a gene. Germline loops: CDR1 GTSNPN, CDR2 SVGIG (reference sequence). This CDR3 is built from 15 residues. CDR3 amino acids: CAWSEGTSGGLLQFF. CDR3 nucleotide sequence: TGTGCCTGGAGTGAAGGGACTAGCGGGGGGTTGTTGCAGTTCTTC.

This clone has more than one count but fewer than ten. The genes are TRBV6-5 and TRBJ2-7, with a possible D match to TRBD2 (5 bases). This CDR3 contains 14 residues. Between the trimmed V and J ends, which lost 5 bases and 4 bases, there was a span of 15 bases. Germline lookup yields CDR1 MNHEY and CDR2 SVGAGI. The CDR3 here is CASSSPRTGYEQYF. CDR3 coding DNA: TGTGCCAGCAGTAGCCCCAGGACGGGATACGAGCAGTACTTC.

The genes are TRBV19 and TRBJ1-2; D is perhaps TRBD1 (5 bases). This CDR3 is built from 12 residues. V was pared by 9 bases and J by 8 bases, with 16 bases between. Germline CDR1 and CDR2: LNHDA and SQIVND (reference sequence). CDR3: CASSPGRGGYTF. CDR3 DNA sequence: TGTGCCAGCAGCCCGGGGAGGGGAGGCTACACCTTC.

The rearrangement uses TRBV5-8 and TRBJ1-1; unclear D gene. This CDR3 has 13 residues. Germline CDR1 SGHTS, CDR2 YDEGEE. The V gene lost 0 bases and the J gene lost 5 bases, with 8 bases spanning the gap. This CDR3 reads CASSLVPRTEAFF. The CDR3 coding sequence is TGTGCCAGCAGCTTGGTCCCGCGAACTGAAGCTTTCTTT.

This chain uses TRBV19 with TRBJ1-2, with 7 positions matching TRBD1. Unmatched junction bases numbered 13, after V lost 5 bases and J lost 7 bases. The germline V gene encodes CDR1 LNHDA and CDR2 SQIVND (reference sequence). This CDR3 spans 15 amino acids. The CDR3 spells CASSSRDSLPSGYTF. In DNA, the CDR3 is TGTGCCAGTAGTTCTCGGGACAGCCTCCCGTCTGGCTACACCTTC.

The V gene is TRBV5-4, the J gene TRBJ2-3; 14 bases fit TRBD2. The CDR3 loop spans 17 amino acids. CDR1 and CDR2 from the germline V gene are SGHNT and YYREEE (reference sequence). V lost 3 bases and J lost 11; bases outside the gene matches: 14. CDR3 sequence (DNA): TGTGCCAGCAGCTCTGGACTAGCGGGAGGCCCTACGGCTAGGCAGTATTTT. Its translation: CASSSGLAGGPTARQYF.

The chain recombines TRBV7-9 with TRBJ2-3, with 10 bases identical to TRBD2. V lost 4 bases to trimming and J lost 1 base; unmatched junction nucleotides: 2. The germline gives CDR1 SEHNR, CDR2 FQNEAQ (reference sequence). The CDR3 spans 15 residues. CDR3 sequence (DNA): TGTGCCAGCAGCTCCGGGACTAGCGGCACAGATACGCAGTATTTT. It codes for CASSSGTSGTDTQYF.

V and J are TRBV13 and TRBJ1-2, with 7 bases lining up with TRBD1. Germline CDR1 and CDR2: PRHDT and FYEKMQ (reference sequence). Trimming at V came to 4 bases and at J to 4 bases, leaving 9 bases not matched to a gene. The CDR3 covers 15 residues. The DNA for the CDR3 is TGTGCCAGCAGCTCCACCCTAGGGGGCGCCTATGGCTACACCTTC. Amino acid sequence: CASSSTLGGAYGYTF.